A selection of T cell receptor beta chains follows, all from one sample in a study of shared clonotypes between healthy human individuals. Measured with immunoSEQ multiplex PCR; TCRdb has only the in-frame clones, and not every one. The sample has 1,400,000 or so clones, approximately 98.5% seen once. Specimen: naive CD4+ T cells sorted from blood. These receptors originate from a man aged 25 to 45 in good health. The CDR3 runs from the conserved cysteine through the conserved F or W. The order of the fields is J gene, V gene, clone size, D gene, CDR3 DNA, CDR3 protein. A D gene is named only where the DNA matches it firmly. A row's size may be missing; if present it is once, few, many or a size class.

TRBJ1-5	TRBV28	NA	NA	TGTGCCAGCAGTTTTTCTGTAGGGGTCGGCCAGCCCCAGCATTTT	CASSFSVGVGQPQHF
TRBJ2-7	TRBV18	NA	TRBD1	TGTGCCAGCTCACCAAGGGGGGACAGGGGGACCTACGAGCAGTACTTC	CASSPRGDRGTYEQYF
TRBJ2-1	TRBV11-3	NA	TRBD2	TGTGCCAGCAGCTTAGGTCCGACTAGCACAAGCTCCTACAATGAGCAGTTCTTC	CASSLGPTSTSSYNEQFF
TRBJ1-1	TRBV6-5	once	NA	TGTGCCAGCAGTTACTCCGGGGCAGGGAACACTGAAGCTTTCTTT	CASSYSGAGNTEAFF
TRBJ2-7	TRBV28	NA	NA	TGTGCCAGCAGTCCGACCGTGGCCTACGAGCAGTACTTC	CASSPTVAYEQYF
TRBJ2-2	TRBV13	NA	TRBD2	TGTGCCAGCAGCTCATGGGAGGGCCGCAACACCGGGGAGCTGTTTTTT	CASSSWEGRNTGELFF
TRBJ2-7	TRBV6-1	NA	TRBD2	TGTGCCAGCAGTGAAGCGCGGGGGGTGTACGAGCAGTACTTC	CASSEARGVYEQYF
TRBJ1-1	TRBV13	NA	NA	TGTGCCAGCAGCCGTAAGACCGGGCTGGGCCCCAAAGTCGATGAAGCTTTCTTT	CASSRKTGLGPKVDEAFF
TRBJ1-1	TRBV5-6	NA	NA	TGTGCCAGCAGCTCGGGAAATCGGAACACTGAAGCTTTCTTT	CASSSGNRNTEAFF
TRBJ2-3	TRBV19	once	TRBD2	TGTGCCAGTAGCCGAAAACTAGCGATTAGCACAGATACGCAGTATTTT	CASSRKLAISTDTQYF
TRBJ1-3	TRBV18	NA	TRBD1	TGTGCCAGCTCACCAGCCAGCCGTCCAGGGGGCCTCGGAAACACCATATATTTT	CASSPASRPGGLGNTIYF
TRBJ2-2	TRBV2	NA	NA	TGTGCCAGCAGTGATTGGAACACCGGGGAGCTGTTTTTT	CASSDWNTGELFF
TRBJ2-4	TRBV28	NA	TRBD2	TGTGCCAGTAGGAGTGGGCGGGAGGTCAAAAACATTCAGTACTTC	CASRSGREVKNIQYF
TRBJ1-2	TRBV28	NA	TRBD1	TGTGCCAGCAGTCCAACAGGGGACTATGGCTACACCTTC	CASSPTGDYGYTF
TRBJ2-7	TRBV27	once	NA	TGTGCCAGCAGTTTAGGGCGGGGCGGCTACGAGCAGTACTTC	CASSLGRGGYEQYF
TRBJ1-1	TRBV6-5	NA	TRBD1	TGTGCCAGCAGTTACGGACCGACAGGGACGAACACTGAAGCTTTCTTT	CASSYGPTGTNTEAFF
TRBJ2-7	TRBV28	NA	NA	TGTGCCAGCAGAAAACCTTTAGGGTACTACGAGCAGTACTTC	CASRKPLGYYEQYF
TRBJ2-1	TRBV5-4	NA	NA	TGTGCCAGCAGCTTGGGGGTTGAGCAGTTCTTC	CASSLGVEQFF
TRBJ2-2	TRBV2	NA	NA	TGTGCCAGCAGTAACCAGGGCCGCGGGGAGCTGTTTTTT	CASSNQGRGELFF
TRBJ2-3	TRBV2	NA	NA	TGTGCCAGCAGTACAGGACCTTCCACAGATACGCAGTATTTT	CASSTGPSTDTQYF
TRBJ2-1	TRBV27	once	NA	TGTGCCAGCAGTTTGCCGGACGGTTACAATGAGCAGTTCTTC	CASSLPDGYNEQFF
TRBJ2-1	TRBV6-9	NA	TRBD2	TGTGCCAGCAGTCCCTCTAGCGGGAGGGACCCCAATGAGCAGTTCTTC	CASSPSSGRDPNEQFF
TRBJ2-3	TRBV19	NA	NA	TGTGCCAGTACCTCCCCGGGGGTTACAGATACGCAGTATTTT	CASTSPGVTDTQYF
TRBJ2-7	TRBV27	NA	TRBD2	TGTGCCAGCAGCTTTTCGCCCGTTAGCGGGACGACCTACGAGCAGTACTTC	CASSFSPVSGTTYEQYF
TRBJ2-7	TRBV2	NA	TRBD1	TGTGCCAGCAGACAACCGGGACAGGGTTTCTACGAGCAGTACTTC	CASRQPGQGFYEQYF
TRBJ1-5	TRBV6-1	NA	NA	TGTGCCAGCAGTCCCCAGGGTGTGGGTCAGCCCCAGCATTTT	CASSPQGVGQPQHF
TRBJ1-4	TRBV4-1	NA	NA	TGCGCCAGCAGCCAGGCACCAACTAATGAAAAACTGTTTTTT	CASSQAPTNEKLFF
TRBJ1-2	TRBV28	NA	NA	TGTGCCAGCAGTTTAACAGGACGAAACTATGGCTACACCTTC	CASSLTGRNYGYTF
TRBJ2-2	TRBV7-9	NA	NA	TGTGCCAGCAGCCCGGGAAGGAGTCTCACCGGGGAGCTGTTTTTT	CASSPGRSLTGELFF
TRBJ2-3	TRBV12-5	NA	TRBD2	TGTGCTAGTGGTCACGGACTAGCGGCTAGCACAGATACGCAGTATTTT	CASGHGLAASTDTQYF
TRBJ2-1	TRBV30	NA	TRBD2	TGTGCCTGGAGCCCACATACCCGACTAGCGGGAAACAATGAGCAGTTCTTC	CAWSPHTRLAGNNEQFF
TRBJ1-1	TRBV20-1	NA	NA	TGCAGAATAACGCGGGGCACTGAAGCTTTCTTT	CRITRGTEAFF
TRBJ1-4	TRBV7-9	NA	NA	TGTGCCAGCAGCTTAGGGGACTCAAGGAAGGGTGAAAAACTGTTTTTT	CASSLGDSRKGEKLFF
TRBJ2-1	TRBV2	NA	TRBD2	TGTGCCAGCAAACGGACTAGCCCCAACAATGAGCAGTTCTTC	CASKRTSPNNEQFF
TRBJ1-2	TRBV29-1	NA	TRBD1	TGCAGCGTTCTCCTAGTGACAGGGAACAACTATGGCTACACCTTC	CSVLLVTGNNYGYTF
TRBJ1-5	TRBV19	NA	TRBD1	TGTGCCAGTAGCCTAAGGGGGCATAGCAATCAGCCCCAGCATTTT	CASSLRGHSNQPQHF
TRBJ2-1	TRBV15	NA	NA	TGTGCCACCAGCAGCCCCTCAGGGGTGAATGAGCAGTTCTTC	CATSSPSGVNEQFF
TRBJ2-7	TRBV28	NA	TRBD1	TGTGCCAGCGGAGGAACAGGGGCCTACGAGCAGTACTTC	CASGGTGAYEQYF